Presented here are 10 T cell receptor beta chains from one specimen sequenced in a study of beta chain features in type 1 diabetes. Findings and caveats of the study: Shorter TCRB CDR3s, moderately but significantly so, were found in Type 1 diabetes patients in all four CD4+ subsets.

No antigen is known for these receptors. Sequencing targeted expressed TCRB transcripts, as all isolated RNA had been reverse transcribed. Sequencing was performed with immunoSEQ multiplex PCR; in TCRdb, only in-frame clones are kept and a portion is missing. The data show 630,000 or so clones, 11% to 15% seen once. The sample consisted of naive CD4+ T cells from blood. The source of these receptors is a man aged 18 to 35 with type 1 diabetes.

This clone turned up a few times. The chain is built from TRBV11-2 and TRBJ2-4; 10 nucleotides agree with TRBD2. J was trimmed by 6 bases and V by 7 bases; bases with no gene match: 3. The germline CDR1 and CDR2 sequences are SGHAT and FQNNGV. This CDR3 has 13 residues. CDR3 sequence: CASTSSGRNIQYF. The CDR3 nucleotides are TGTGCCAGCACCTCTAGCGGGAGAAACATTCAGTACTTC.

The chain is built from TRBV27 and TRBJ2-1; TRBD2 matches 8 bases. Germline CDR1 MNHEY, CDR2 SMNVEV (reference sequence). The CDR3 runs 14 residues. V gave up 6 bases and J gave up 10 bases; unmatched junction bases: 11. In nucleotides, the CDR3 is TGTGCCAGCAGACTGTCCGGGGGGGGCGGGGAGCAGTTCTTC. This codes for CASRLSGGGGEQFF.

This clone was recorded a few times. The chain carries TRBV4-1 and TRBJ2-3; 8 nucleotides match TRBD2. With 0 bases clipped from V and 1 base from J, the junction kept 18 bases outside the gene matches. The CDR3 runs 21 residues. CDR1 is MGHRA, CDR2 YSYEKL, per germline. The DNA for the CDR3 is TGCGCCAGCAGCCAAGAAAGGGGCCCTTGGGGAGCGGGAGTTGGCACAGATACGCAGTATTTT. Translation gives CASSQERGPWGAGVGTDTQYF.

The CDR3 DNA reads TGTGCCAGCAGTATCGGACAGGGGACGCCCCAGCATTTT. Protein sequence: CASSIGQGTPQHF. The V call is TRBV25-1, the J call TRBJ1-5, with 9 bases that match TRBD1. Germline CDR1 MGHDK, CDR2 SYGVNS. This CDR3 spans 13 amino acids. The V gene end was trimmed by 5 bases and the J gene end by 9 bases; junction bases not matched to a gene: 5.

The chain couples TRBV6-6 to TRBJ2-1; D ambiguous. The germline V gene encodes CDR1 MNHNY and CDR2 SVGAGI (reference sequence). V lost 9 bases, J lost 0 bases, and 12 bases lay in between. The CDR3 has 14 residues. The CDR3 DNA follows: TGTGCCAGTCTGACTCCTAGCTCCTACAATGAGCAGTTCTTC. This translates into CASLTPSSYNEQFF.

This clone was picked up a small number of times. The chain links TRBV29-1 to TRBJ2-2; D perhaps matches TRBD1 (5 bases). Germline CDR1 and CDR2: SQVTM and ANQGSEA. The CDR3 contains 13 residues. Trimming stripped 7 bases from V and 1 base from J, with 10 bases between. CDR3 loop: CSAPGQNTGELFF. CDR3 coding DNA: TGCAGCGCTCCCGGACAGAACACCGGGGAGCTGTTTTTT.

The chain carries TRBV7-2 and TRBJ2-1; 8 bases are shared with TRBD1. This CDR3 contains 13 residues. V was pared by 5 bases and J by 8 bases, with 5 bases of the junction left unmatched. Per the germline V gene, CDR1 is SGHTA and CDR2 is FQGNSA. The CDR3 DNA reads TGTGCCAGCAGCCCGACAGGGGTCTATGAGCAGTTCTTC. It translates to CASSPTGVYEQFF.

The rearrangement joins TRBV30 to TRBJ2-7; unclear D gene. The V gene's germline CDR1 is GTSNPN and CDR2 SVGIG (reference sequence). This CDR3 region has 12 residues. The V gene lost 5 bases and the J gene lost 0 bases, with 8 bases spanning the gap. The CDR3 DNA reads as TGTGCCTGGGGGCCATTCTCCTACGAGCAGTACTTC. Encoded protein: CAWGPFSYEQYF.

The genes are TRBV2 and TRBJ1-1; 7 bases are a match to TRBD1. The germline gives CDR1 SNHLY, CDR2 FYNNEI. This CDR3 spans 13 amino acids. Trimming removed 6 bases from V and 8 bases from J; junction bases left unmatched: 9. The CDR3 spells CASRVDDRVEAFF. In DNA, the CDR3 is TGTGCCAGCAGGGTGGACGACAGGGTCGAAGCTTTCTTT. Variable domain in full (rest from reference TRBV2 and TRBJ1-1): EPEVTQTPSHQVTQMGQEVILRCVPISNHLYFYWYRQILGQKVEFLVSFYNNEISEKSEIFDDQFSVERPDGSNFTLKIRSTKLEDSAMYFCASRVDDRVEAFFGQGTRLTVV.

This rearrangement joins TRBV19 to TRBJ2-1, with TRBD2 matching over 8 bases. With V trimmed by 3 bases and J by 6 bases, 4 bases remained unmatched. Germline values: CDR1 LNHDA, CDR2 SQIVND (reference sequence). This CDR3 contains 14 residues. DNA for the CDR3: TGTGCCAGTAGTATCGGGACTAGAGGCAATGAGCAGTTCTTC. Translation gives CASSIGTRGNEQFF.